The 30 T cell receptor beta chains in this list originate from one sample, sequenced in a study of blood T cell repertoires in COVID-19. Profiled with immunoSEQ multiplex PCR; TCRdb holds only in-frame clones, not every one. The sample lists tens of thousands of clones, around 90% occurring once. Sequencing was performed on peripheral blood. These TCRs come from a human donor with active COVID-19. The donor label of this sample is uncertain.

The chain links TRBV2 to TRBJ2-5; D possibly corresponds to TRBD1 (6 bases). The CDR3 totals 13 residues. Germline V gene sequence: CDR1 SNHLY, CDR2 FYNNEI. Trimming shortened V by 6 bases and J by 9 bases, and 17 bases separated the two germline ends. CDR3 sequence (DNA): TGTGCCAGCAGAGGCGTACTAGGGGGAGCCCAGTACTTC. It specifies CASRGVLGGAQYF.

The chain employs TRBV18 and TRBJ1-4; D remains ambiguous. The CDR3 extends over 15 amino acids. CDR1 is KGHSH, CDR2 LQKENI, per germline. V lost 3 bases and J 3 bases, leaving 11 bases between the germline ends. Here the CDR3 reads CASSPAGMPNEKLFF. CDR3 DNA sequence: TGTGCCAGCTCACCGGCGGGGATGCCTAATGAAAAACTGTTTTTT.

The V call is TRBV2, the J call TRBJ2-1, with 7 bases that match TRBD1. The CDR3 sequence is 15 residues long. Trimming at V came to 6 bases and at J to 7 bases, leaving 12 bases not matched to a gene. Germline assignment: CDR1 SNHLY and CDR2 FYNNEI. This CDR3 reads CASRTDRVGWNEQFF. CDR3 nucleotides: TGTGCCAGCAGGACCGACAGGGTGGGATGGAATGAGCAGTTCTTC.

This clone was observed a handful of times. This CDR3 is CASGGTDTQYF. The CDR3 nucleotides are TGTGCCAGCGGAGGCACAGATACGCAGTATTTT. The chain joins TRBV6-5 to TRBJ2-3; D not certain. The ends were cut back, 8 bases at V and 1 base at J, with 4 bases in the middle. Germline CDR1 MNHEY, CDR2 SVGAGI. The length of the CDR3 is 11 residues.

The rearrangement uses TRBV2 and TRBJ2-1; tentative D call: TRBD2 (5 bases). The CDR3 covers 14 residues. V gave up 6 bases and J gave up 6 bases, with 15 bases separating them. CDR1 SNHLY and CDR2 FYNNEI come from the germline V gene. In DNA form, the CDR3 reads TGTGCCAGCAGACCCCACGGGGAGCGCAATGAGCAGTTCTTC. Amino acids: CASRPHGERNEQFF.

This chain links TRBV27 with TRBJ2-2; 7 nucleotides agree with TRBD1. The length of the CDR3 is 18 residues. The junction had 11 bases not matched to a gene; V was cut back by 1 base and J by 3 bases. Looked up from germline, CDR1 is MNHEY and CDR2 is SMNVEV (reference sequence). For the CDR3, the DNA is TGTGCCAGCAGTTTATGGAGGATGAGGGGGCTGGACACCGGGGAGCTGTTTTTT. Translation gives CASSLWRMRGLDTGELFF.

The rearrangement links TRBV9 to TRBJ2-5; TRBD2 might be the D (5 bases). The germline V gene encodes CDR1 SGDLS and CDR2 YYNGEE. V lost 4 bases and J lost 5, with 18 bases in between. The CDR3 covers 15 residues. The CDR3 nucleotides are TGTGCCAGCAGCTTCGAACCGGGAATTGGCGAGACCCAGTACTTC. As protein: CASSFEPGIGETQYF.

The rearrangement uses TRBV5-4 and TRBJ2-7; maybe TRBD1 (6 bases). Trimming removed 3 bases from V and 7 bases from J, with 17 bases in between. CDR3 size: 14 residues. The germline gives CDR1 SGHNT, CDR2 YYREEE (reference sequence). The CDR3 DNA sequence: TGTGCCAGCAGCTCCAGACAGGAGCCCGTGGAGCAGTACTTC. Amino acids: CASSSRQEPVEQYF. Full variable domain (remainder filled in from reference TRBV5-4 and TRBJ2-7): ETGVTQSPTHLIKTRGQQVTLRCSSQSGHNTVSWYQQALGQGPQFIFQYYREEENGRGNFPPRFSGLQFPNYSSELNVNALELDDSALYLCASSSRQEPVEQYFGPGTRLTVT.

J is TRBJ2-2 and V is TRBV4-3; a possible D gene is TRBD1 (5 bases). The V gene's germline CDR1 is LGHNA and CDR2 YSLEER. The CDR3 has 16 residues. V shed 4 bases and J shed 1 base, with 13 bases lying between them. Here the CDR3 reads CASSPRVDRNTGELFF. The CDR3 nucleotides are TGCGCCAGCAGCCCCCGGGTAGACAGGAACACCGGGGAGCTGTTTTTT.

The genes are TRBV27 and TRBJ2-4; D perhaps matches TRBD1 (7 bases). CDR3 size: 17 residues. Germline assignment: CDR1 MNHEY and CDR2 SMNVEV (reference sequence). Deletions cut 5 bases from V and 0 bases from J, with 17 bases between. This CDR3 reads CASSTTTGRLAKNIQYF. The CDR3 DNA sequence: TGTGCCAGCAGTACAACGACAGGGAGGCTAGCCAAAAACATTCAGTACTTC.

The CDR3 reads CASSRGTGRGTGELFF. The CDR3 region has the DNA TGTGCCAGCAGCCGTGGGACAGGGAGGGGCACCGGGGAGCTGTTTTTT. The V gene is TRBV7-9, the J gene TRBJ2-2, with 9 bases fitting TRBD1. The length of the CDR3 is 16 residues. The trim removed 5 bases at V and 4 bases at J, leaving 8 bases unmatched. Germline V gene sequence: CDR1 SEHNR, CDR2 FQNEAQ (reference sequence). The full variable domain, completed using reference TRBV7-9 and TRBJ2-2, is DTGVSQNPRHKITKRGQNVTFRCDPISEHNRLYWYRQTLGQGPEFLTYFQNEAQLEKSRLLSDRFSAERPKGSFSTLEIQRTEQGDSAMYLCASSRGTGRGTGELFFGEGSRLTVL.

This clone has only one observation. This CDR3 reads CASSRTVGGTSGANVLTF. As DNA, the CDR3 is TGCGCCAGCAGCCGAACCGTCGGGGGGACCTCTGGGGCCAACGTCCTGACTTTC. V gene TRBV4-3 combines with J gene TRBJ2-6, with 7 bases fitting TRBD2. This CDR3 region has 18 residues. Germline CDR1 is LGHNA and CDR2 is YSLEER. V shed 4 bases, J shed 0 bases, and the junction held 9 bases outside the gene matches.

This chain links TRBV4-2 with TRBJ2-7; 9 nucleotides match TRBD2. CDR1 and CDR2 from the germline V gene are LGHNA and YNFKEQ. V trimming: 4 bases; J trimming: 2 bases; junction bases outside the gene matches: 6. The CDR3 contains 15 residues. The CDR3 protein is CASSPLSGGTYEQYF. The DNA for the CDR3 is TGTGCCAGCAGCCCTCTGAGCGGGGGGACCTACGAGCAGTACTTC.

In its sample, this clone was seen once. The V and J genes are TRBV29-1 and TRBJ2-2; D possibly corresponds to TRBD2 (7 bases). CDR3 length: 17 amino acids. Germline V CDR1 and CDR2: SQVTM, ANQGSEA. Trimming pared 6 bases from V and 2 bases from J, leaving 22 bases between. The CDR3 DNA reads TGCAGCGTGGGAGGGGGGCGAGGGAGGGTAAACACCGGGGAGCTGTTTTTT. This translates into CSVGGGRGRVNTGELFF.

The gene calls are TRBV7-2 and TRBJ2-7; 7 nucleotides align to TRBD1. With V trimmed by 1 base and J by 1 base, 4 bases remained unmatched. This CDR3 spans 15 amino acids. Germline CDR1 reads SGHTA; CDR2 reads FQGNSA. This chain's CDR3 is CASSLERTGSYEQYF. CDR3 in DNA: TGTGCCAGCAGCTTAGAACGGACAGGATCCTACGAGCAGTACTTC.

The rearrangement joins TRBV5-4 to TRBJ2-4, with D possibly being TRBD2 (5 bases). Between the trimmed V and J ends, which lost 9 bases and 3 bases, there was a span of 16 bases. Germline V gene sequence: CDR1 SGHNT, CDR2 YYREEE (reference sequence). This CDR3 region has 14 residues. The DNA for the CDR3 is TGTGCCACCCTTAACGGGGAGTACAAAAACATTCAGTACTTC. The encoded protein is CATLNGEYKNIQYF.

The gene calls are TRBV7-9 and TRBJ2-7, with 11 nucleotides matching TRBD1. The CDR3 consists of 14 residues. V shed 5 bases, J shed 5 bases, and the junction held 5 bases outside the gene matches. CDR1 SEHNR and CDR2 FQNEAQ come from the germline V gene (reference sequence). CDR3 residues: CASSPWDRGNEQYF. The CDR3 coding sequence is TGTGCCAGCAGCCCCTGGGACAGGGGGAACGAGCAGTACTTC.

CDR3 coding DNA: TGTGCCAGCAGCTTGACCGGGGGGGGCTACACCTTC. This codes for CASSLTGGGYTF. The V gene is TRBV5-4, the J gene TRBJ1-2, with D perhaps TRBD1 (5 bases). The germline V and J ends were trimmed by 1 base and 8 bases, with 9 bases remaining between them. CDR3 length: 12 amino acids. Germline loops: CDR1 SGHNT, CDR2 YYREEE (reference sequence).

The J gene is TRBJ2-1, the V gene TRBV7-3; 14 nucleotides line up with TRBD2. The CDR3 totals 15 residues. From germline, CDR1 is SGHTA and CDR2 FQGTGA. After removal of 5 bases from V and 10 bases from J, the junction contained 7 bases not matched to a gene. CDR3 nucleotides: TGTGCCAGCAGCCCCCCCGGACTAGCGGGGGGCGAGCAGTTCTTC. Its protein is CASSPPGLAGGEQFF.

The chain employs TRBV28 and TRBJ2-7; 9 bases agree with TRBD2. CDR1 and CDR2 (germline): MDHEN, SYDVKM. The CDR3 sequence is 13 residues long. J was trimmed by 5 bases and V by 5 bases; bases with no gene match: 4. CDR3 protein: CASSPGLANEQYF. The DNA for the CDR3 is TGTGCCAGCAGTCCCGGACTAGCGAACGAGCAGTACTTC.

This chain connects TRBV15 to TRBJ2-3; 8 bases fit TRBD1. Germline CDR1 reads LNHNV; CDR2 reads YYDKDF (reference sequence). This CDR3 has 16 amino acids. The trim removed 2 bases at V and 1 base at J, leaving 5 bases unmatched. The CDR3 sequence: CATSRYTGGGTDTQYF. CDR3 bases: TGTGCCACCAGCAGATACACAGGGGGAGGCACAGATACGCAGTATTTT. Variable domain in full (rest from reference TRBV15 and TRBJ2-3): DAMVIQNPRYQVTQFGKPVTLSCSQTLNHNVMYWYQQKSSQAPKLLFHYYDKDFNNEADTPDNFQSRRPNTSFCFLDIRSPGLGDTAMYLCATSRYTGGGTDTQYFGPGTRLTVL.

The chain carries TRBV4-3 and TRBJ1-2, with D maybe TRBD1 (5 bases). V lost 1 base, J lost 2 bases, and 11 bases lay in between. Germline V gene lookup returns CDR1 LGHNA and CDR2 YSLEER. The CDR3 has 15 amino acids. The CDR3 DNA is TGCGCCAGCAGCCAAGCGGCGGGGCCCAACTATGGCTACACCTTC. This sequence encodes CASSQAAGPNYGYTF.

Relative to its sample, this clone is medium-sized. The rearrangement uses TRBV10-3 and TRBJ2-3; 8 bases are shared with TRBD1. The CDR3 is 14 residues long. The J segment lost 1 base and the V segment lost 10 bases, leaving 7 bases of the junction unmatched. Germline assignment: CDR1 ENHRY and CDR2 SYGVKD. The CDR3 here is CATVATGGTDTQYF. The DNA of the CDR3 is TGTGCCACCGTCGCGACAGGGGGCACAGATACGCAGTATTTT.

The chain has TRBV6-4 and TRBJ2-6, with no clear D. The V end was cut by 5 bases, the J end by 0 bases, with 8 bases between. CDR1 and CDR2 from the germline V gene are MRHNA and SNTAGT. The CDR3 spans 15 residues. The CDR3 bases are TGTGCCAGCAGTCCTACTGCCTCTGGGGCCAACGTCCTGACTTTC. It codes for CASSPTASGANVLTF.

The gene calls are TRBV18 and TRBJ1-2; the match to TRBD1 covers 8 bases. Germline CDR1 reads KGHSH; CDR2 reads LQKENI. Losses at the gene ends were 4 bases for V and 5 bases for J; bases not matched to a gene: 3. CDR3 length: 13 residues. The CDR3 reads CASSLDRGYGYTF. In nucleotides, the CDR3 is TGTGCCAGCTCACTTGACAGGGGTTATGGCTACACCTTC.

The V call is TRBV4-3, the J call TRBJ2-2; D is unclear. Germline V lookup: CDR1 LGHNA, CDR2 YSLEER. The V end was cut by 2 bases, the J end by 7 bases, with 11 bases between. The CDR3 totals 14 residues. The CDR3 DNA is TGCGCCAGCAGCCAATCGCGGAACTACGGGGAGCTGTTTTTT. Its protein product is CASSQSRNYGELFF.

The chain is built from TRBV5-1 and TRBJ1-6; 7 nucleotides agree with TRBD1. The CDR3 spans 17 residues. Germline CDR1 reads SGHRS; CDR2 reads YFSETQ. V shed 4 bases and J 0 bases; nucleotides not matched to a gene: 7. The CDR3 DNA sequence: TGCGCCAGCAGCCGGGACAGCCTGAGCTCCTATAATTCACCCCTCCACTTT. Translation gives CASSRDSLSSYNSPLHF.

The rearrangement links TRBV27 to TRBJ2-2, with 13 positions matching TRBD2. The germline V gene has CDR1 MNHEY and CDR2 SMNVEV (reference sequence). V lost 3 bases and J lost 5; bases outside the gene matches: 6. This CDR3 has 17 residues. The CDR3 coding sequence is TGTGCCAGCAGTTTGACTAGCGGGGGGCCGGTAACCGGGGAGCTGTTTTTT. Amino acid sequence: CASSLTSGGPVTGELFF.

The CDR3 spells CASSGLAGGWDEQFF. DNA for the CDR3: TGTGCCAGCAGTGGACTAGCGGGAGGGTGGGATGAGCAGTTCTTC. The chain couples TRBV2 to TRBJ2-1; 14 bases map to TRBD2. CDR1 and CDR2 (germline): SNHLY, FYNNEI. This CDR3 contains 15 residues. The V gene end was trimmed by 4 bases and the J gene end by 8 bases; junction bases not matched to a gene: 4.

The CDR3 nucleotides read TGCGCCAGCAGCTTCGCTATCAGGACAGCCTTGAACACTGAAGCTTTCTTT. This gives the protein CASSFAIRTALNTEAFF. The J gene is TRBJ1-1, the V gene TRBV5-1; TRBD1 might be the D (6 bases). Germline lookup yields CDR1 SGHRS and CDR2 YFSETQ. This CDR3 is 17 amino acids long. V lost 2 bases, J lost 0 bases, and 17 bases lay in between.